Below, 18 T cell receptor beta chains from the same sample are listed, as sequenced in a study of OX40 agonist ivuxolimab in advanced cancers. Measured with immunoSEQ multiplex PCR; TCRdb has only the in-frame clones, and not every one. Counted here are around 63,000 clones, about 88% occurring once; the ten biggest clones make up roughly 0.27%. The sequencing here drew on CD4+ or CD8+ T cells sorted from blood, taken in a trial of the OX40 agonist ivuxolimab. The receptors shown here come from an adult with an advanced solid tumor such as melanoma, head and neck, liver or kidney cancer.

The rearrangement joins TRBV19 to TRBJ2-7; 10 positions match TRBD2. Germline-derived CDR1 and CDR2 are LNHDA and SQIVND (reference sequence). There are 16 residues in the CDR3. The V segment lost 7 bases and the J segment 0 bases; nucleotides outside the gene matches: 9. DNA of the CDR3: TGTGCCAGTAACAGCGGGAGGGCCCCAGGCTCCTACGAGCAGTACTTC. Translating gives CASNSGRAPGSYEQYF.

The chain recombines TRBV19 with TRBJ1-5; maybe TRBD1 (6 bases). The germline gives CDR1 LNHDA, CDR2 SQIVND (reference sequence). V was clipped by 0 bases and J by 6 bases, with 15 bases between them. This CDR3 region has 16 residues. Written as DNA, the CDR3 is TGTGCCAGTAGTATAGATCGAGACACAGGGCGTCAGCCCCAGCATTTT. It is translated as CASSIDRDTGRQPQHF.

This chain connects TRBV11-2 to TRBJ2-2, with D tentatively TRBD2 (5 bases). The germline CDR1 and CDR2 sequences are SGHAT and FQNNGV. The CDR3 consists of 16 residues. Trimming removed 0 bases from V and 9 bases from J, with 17 bases in between. The CDR3 reads CASSLDHHRTGRELFF. The CDR3 nucleotides are TGTGCCAGCAGCTTAGATCATCACCGGACTGGGCGGGAGCTGTTTTTT.

V gene TRBV7-2 combines with J gene TRBJ1-2; a possible D gene is TRBD1 (6 bases). CDR1 and CDR2 (germline): SGHTA, FQGNSA. V lost 3 bases to trimming and J lost 7 bases, with 15 bases between them. This CDR3 region has 14 residues. The CDR3 region has the DNA TGTGCCAGCAGCTTGGTACAGGGAAGAAGTGGCTACACCTTC. Translated: CASSLVQGRSGYTF.

This chain joins TRBV5-1 and TRBJ2-3, with 11 bases lining up with TRBD2. The CDR3 spans 15 residues. J gave up 2 bases and V 5 bases, and 4 bases lay outside the gene matches. Germline values: CDR1 SGHRS, CDR2 YFSETQ. The CDR3 protein is CASRRGLADTDTQYF. CDR3 nucleotides: TGCGCCAGCAGGAGGGGACTAGCGGACACAGATACGCAGTATTTT.

The chain is built from TRBV6-5 and TRBJ2-1; weak D call: TRBD2 (5 bases). V was clipped by 6 bases and J by 7 bases, with 10 bases between them. The length of the CDR3 is 12 residues. CDR1 and CDR2 from the germline V gene are MNHEY and SVGAGI. CDR3: CASREVKNEQFF. CDR3 coding DNA: TGTGCCAGCAGGGAGGTCAAGAATGAGCAGTTCTTC.

The rearrangement joins TRBV5-1 to TRBJ2-5; 7 bases match TRBD2. V was pared by 4 bases and J by 1 base, with 7 bases of the junction left unmatched. The CDR3 is 15 residues long. CDR1 and CDR2 from the germline V gene are SGHRS and YFSETQ. DNA for the CDR3: TGCGCCAGCAGCGGTTCGACTAGCTTCCAAGAGACCCAGTACTTC. Its translation: CASSGSTSFQETQYF.

V is TRBV5-5 and J is TRBJ2-5, with D tentatively TRBD1 or TRBD2 (5 bases each). Trimming pared 2 bases from V and 4 bases from J, leaving 12 bases between. Germline V gene lookup returns CDR1 SGHKS and CDR2 YYEKEE (reference sequence). The CDR3 runs to 14 residues. CDR3 sequence (DNA): TGTGCCAGCAGCTTCGGGGCCCAAGGAGAGACCCAGTACTTC. Its translation: CASSFGAQGETQYF.

This chain uses TRBV12-2 with TRBJ2-7; TRBD1, the table's D call, was not compared with the DNA. TRBV12-2 is given as a pseudogene. The CDR3 is made up of 12 amino acids. CDR3 DNA sequence: TGTGCAAGCCCAAGGCAGGCCTACGAGCAGTACTTC. Translating gives CASPRQAYEQYF.

The chain joins TRBV9 to TRBJ2-3; D gene unclear. V lost 4 bases and J lost 4, with 13 bases in between. Germline V gene lookup returns CDR1 SGDLS and CDR2 YYNGEE. The CDR3 totals 14 residues. The CDR3 region has the DNA TGTGCCAGCAGCCCCTTTAGAGATGCAGATACGCAGTATTTT. Encoded protein: CASSPFRDADTQYF.

The chain carries TRBV27 and TRBJ2-7, with TRBD1 matching over 9 bases. Germline CDR1 is MNHEY and CDR2 is SMNVEV (reference sequence). V shed 5 bases and J 9 bases; nucleotides not matched to a gene: 8. This CDR3 has 13 amino acids. CDR3 DNA sequence: TGTGCCAGCAGTGTTACCAGGGACAGGGCGCAGTACTTC. Protein product: CASSVTRDRAQYF.

The chain has TRBV5-6 and TRBJ2-7; D unclear. CDR1 and CDR2 (germline): SGHDT, YYEEEE. V dropped 7 bases and J dropped 2 bases, with 13 bases sitting between them. The CDR3 length is 13 residues. The CDR3 DNA is TGTGCCAGCTTAAGCGACACAACCTACGAGCAGTACTTC. It is translated as CASLSDTTYEQYF.

The chain has TRBV6-1 and TRBJ1-2; possible D gene TRBD1, 6 bases. The V and J ends lost 6 bases and 2 bases respectively, with 10 bases between them. Germline CDR1 and CDR2: MNHNS and SASEGT. The CDR3 is 13 amino acids. CDR3 bases: TGTGCCAGCAGCCTACAGGGAAACTATGGCTACACCTTC. It specifies CASSLQGNYGYTF.

The chain has TRBV11-3 and TRBJ2-6; possible D gene TRBD1, 6 bases. Per the germline V gene, CDR1 is SGHNT and CDR2 is YENEEA. V was trimmed by 5 bases and J by 3 bases, leaving 11 bases between them. The CDR3 has 15 residues. Here the CDR3 reads CASSPTGYGANVLTF. Written as DNA, the CDR3 is TGTGCCAGCAGCCCTACAGGGTATGGGGCCAACGTCCTGACTTTC.

V gene TRBV4-2 combines with J gene TRBJ2-2; 9 nucleotides line up with TRBD2. Germline assignment: CDR1 LGHNA and CDR2 YNFKEQ. CDR3 size: 15 residues. The J segment lost 7 bases and the V segment lost 4 bases, leaving 7 bases of the junction unmatched. The CDR3 coding sequence is TGTGCCAGCAGCCGGACGACTAGCGGAAACGGGGAGCTGTTTTTT. Amino acid sequence: CASSRTTSGNGELFF.

The chain combines TRBV27 with TRBJ2-5, with 12 bases identical to TRBD2. V trimming: 5 bases; J trimming: 5 bases; junction bases outside the gene matches: 6. The CDR3 loop spans 15 amino acids. Germline loops: CDR1 MNHEY, CDR2 SMNVEV (reference sequence). The CDR3 protein is CASSKGLAGRETQYF. The CDR3 DNA is TGTGCCAGCAGTAAGGGACTAGCGGGCAGGGAGACCCAGTACTTC.

This clone was found once. V is TRBV27 and J is TRBJ2-7; possibly TRBD1 for D (6 bases). V gave up 5 bases and J gave up 3 bases, with 11 bases separating them. The CDR3 runs 13 residues. Germline V gene lookup returns CDR1 MNHEY and CDR2 SMNVEV (reference sequence). Here the CDR3 reads CASSPGQIYEQYF. DNA for the CDR3: TGTGCCAGCAGTCCAGGACAGATCTACGAGCAGTACTTC.

V and J are TRBV7-2 and TRBJ1-3; maybe TRBD1 (6 bases). CDR1 is SGHTA, CDR2 FQGNSA, per germline. The CDR3 extends over 15 amino acids. The V end lost 5 bases, the J end lost 2 bases, and 13 bases lay between the germline ends. The CDR3 is CASSGGGRPGNTIYF. Here the CDR3 DNA reads TGTGCCAGCAGCGGGGGGGGCCGACCTGGAAACACCATATATTTT. The variable domain in full, with the rest retrieved from reference TRBV7-2 and TRBJ1-3, is GAGVSQSPSNKVTEKGKDVELRCDPISGHTALYWYRQSLGQGLEFLIYFQGNSAPDKSGLPSDRFSAERTGGSVSTLTIQRTQQEDSAVYLCASSGGGRPGNTIYFGEGSWLTVV.